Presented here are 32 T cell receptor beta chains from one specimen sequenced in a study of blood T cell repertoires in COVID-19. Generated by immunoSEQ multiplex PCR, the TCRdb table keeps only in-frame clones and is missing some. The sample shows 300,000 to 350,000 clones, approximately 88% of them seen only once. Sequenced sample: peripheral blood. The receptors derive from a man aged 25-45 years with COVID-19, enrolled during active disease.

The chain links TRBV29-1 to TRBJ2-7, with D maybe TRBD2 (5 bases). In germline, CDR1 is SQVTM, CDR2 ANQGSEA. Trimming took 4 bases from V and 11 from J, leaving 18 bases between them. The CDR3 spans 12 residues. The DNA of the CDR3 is TGCAGCGTTGCTTTTGCGGAGGAAGCCGAGTACTTC. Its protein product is CSVAFAEEAEYF.

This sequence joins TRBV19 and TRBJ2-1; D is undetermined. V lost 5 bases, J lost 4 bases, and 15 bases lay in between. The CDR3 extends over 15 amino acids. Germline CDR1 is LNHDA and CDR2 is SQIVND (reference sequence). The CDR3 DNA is TGTGCCAGTAGTTCAAGCCCTTATATTTACAATGAGCAGTTCTTC. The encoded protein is CASSSSPYIYNEQFF.

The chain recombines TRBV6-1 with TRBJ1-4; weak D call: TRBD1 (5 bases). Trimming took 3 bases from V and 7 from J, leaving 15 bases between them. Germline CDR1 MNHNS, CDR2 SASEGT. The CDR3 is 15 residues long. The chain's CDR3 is CASSDPGERVEKLFF. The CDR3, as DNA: TGTGCCAGCAGTGACCCGGGGGAACGGGTTGAAAAACTGTTTTTT.

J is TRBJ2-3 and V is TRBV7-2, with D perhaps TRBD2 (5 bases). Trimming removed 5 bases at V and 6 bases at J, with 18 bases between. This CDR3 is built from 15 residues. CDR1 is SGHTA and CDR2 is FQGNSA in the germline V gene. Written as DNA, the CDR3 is TGTGCCAGCAGCCTGGCCGTGGGAGCGGCCGATACGCAGTATTTT. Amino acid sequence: CASSLAVGAADTQYF.

The CDR3 DNA reads TGTGCCAGCAGTTCCGCGGGTTCATTGGACGAGCAGTACTTC. The encoded protein is CASSSAGSLDEQYF. V usage is TRBV28 and J usage is TRBJ2-7, with D perhaps TRBD2 (5 bases). Trimming shortened V by 4 bases and J by 5 bases, and 15 bases separated the two germline ends. Germline V CDR1 and CDR2: MDHEN, SYDVKM. This CDR3 has 14 amino acids.

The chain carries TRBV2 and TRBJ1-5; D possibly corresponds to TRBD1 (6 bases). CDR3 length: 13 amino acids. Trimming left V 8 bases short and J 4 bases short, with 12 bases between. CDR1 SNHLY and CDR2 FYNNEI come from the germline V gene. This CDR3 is CASARGGNQPQHF. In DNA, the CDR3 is TGTGCCAGCGCGAGGGGGGGTAATCAGCCCCAGCATTTT.

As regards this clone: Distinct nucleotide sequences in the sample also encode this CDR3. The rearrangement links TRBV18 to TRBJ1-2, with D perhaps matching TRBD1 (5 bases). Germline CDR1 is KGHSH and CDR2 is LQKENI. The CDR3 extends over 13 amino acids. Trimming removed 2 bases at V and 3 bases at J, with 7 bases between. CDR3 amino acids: CASSPDRDYGYTF. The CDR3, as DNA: TGTGCCAGCTCACCAGACAGAGACTATGGCTACACCTTC.

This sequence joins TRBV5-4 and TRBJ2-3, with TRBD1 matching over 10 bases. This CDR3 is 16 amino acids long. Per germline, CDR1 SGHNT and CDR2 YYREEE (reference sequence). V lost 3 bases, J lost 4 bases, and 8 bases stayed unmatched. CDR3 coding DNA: TGTGCCAGCAGCTCTTTGGGACAGGGGACTTCAGATACGCAGTATTTT. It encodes CASSSLGQGTSDTQYF.

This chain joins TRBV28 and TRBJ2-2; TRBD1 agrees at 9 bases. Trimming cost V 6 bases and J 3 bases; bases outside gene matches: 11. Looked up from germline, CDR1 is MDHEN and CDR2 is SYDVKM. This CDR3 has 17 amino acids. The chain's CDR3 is CASSPPTGTGYTGELFF. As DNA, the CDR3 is TGTGCCAGCAGCCCTCCAACCGGGACAGGGTACACCGGGGAGCTGTTTTTT.

CDR3 sequence (DNA): TGTGCCAGCAGCCAATTAGTCACCTCCTACGAGCAGTACTTC. It yields the protein CASSQLVTSYEQYF. The chain combines TRBV3-1 (or the pseudogene TRBV3-2) with TRBJ2-7; no firm D call. This CDR3 has 14 residues. Looked up from germline, CDR1 is LGHDT and CDR2 is YNNKEL (reference sequence). V dropped 2 bases and J dropped 0 bases, with 8 bases sitting between them.

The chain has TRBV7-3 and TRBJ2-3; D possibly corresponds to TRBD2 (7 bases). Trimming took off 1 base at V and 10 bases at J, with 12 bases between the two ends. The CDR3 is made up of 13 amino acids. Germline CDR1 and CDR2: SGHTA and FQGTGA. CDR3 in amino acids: CASSLIGGDPQYF. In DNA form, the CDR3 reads TGTGCCAGCAGCTTAATAGGGGGGGATCCGCAGTATTTT.

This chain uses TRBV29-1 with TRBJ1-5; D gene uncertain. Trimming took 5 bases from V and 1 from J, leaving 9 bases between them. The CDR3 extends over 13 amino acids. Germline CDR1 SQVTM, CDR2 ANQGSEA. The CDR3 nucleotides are TGCAGCGTTTCTGGAGGGAGCAATCAGCCCCAGCATTTT. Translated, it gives CSVSGGSNQPQHF.

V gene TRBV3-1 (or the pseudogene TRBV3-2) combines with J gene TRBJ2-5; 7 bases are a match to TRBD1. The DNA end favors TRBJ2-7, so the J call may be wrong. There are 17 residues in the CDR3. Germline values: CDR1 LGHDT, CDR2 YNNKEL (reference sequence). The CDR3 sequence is CASSQYGPGDSPYEQYF. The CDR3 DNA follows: TGTGCCAGCAGCCAATATGGCCCTGGGGACAGCCCCTACGAGCAGTACTTC.

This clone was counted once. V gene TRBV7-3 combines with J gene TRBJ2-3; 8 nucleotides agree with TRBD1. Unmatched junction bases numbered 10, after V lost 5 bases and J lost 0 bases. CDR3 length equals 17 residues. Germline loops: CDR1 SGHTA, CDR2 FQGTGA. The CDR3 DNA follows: TGTGCCAGCAGCCTACGGGCAGGGGGCTTTAGCACAGATACGCAGTATTTT. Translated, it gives CASSLRAGGFSTDTQYF.

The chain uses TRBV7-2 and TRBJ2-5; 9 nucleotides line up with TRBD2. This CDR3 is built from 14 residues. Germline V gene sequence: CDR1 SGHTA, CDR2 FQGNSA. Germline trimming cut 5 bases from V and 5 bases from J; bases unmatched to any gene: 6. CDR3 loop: CASSRSGRGETQYF. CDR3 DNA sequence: TGTGCCAGCAGCCGTAGCGGGAGAGGGGAGACCCAGTACTTC.

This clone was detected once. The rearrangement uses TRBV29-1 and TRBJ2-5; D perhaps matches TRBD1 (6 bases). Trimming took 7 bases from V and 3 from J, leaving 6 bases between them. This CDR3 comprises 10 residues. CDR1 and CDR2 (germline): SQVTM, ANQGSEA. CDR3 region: CSGTEETQYF. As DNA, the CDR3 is TGCAGCGGGACAGAAGAGACCCAGTACTTC.

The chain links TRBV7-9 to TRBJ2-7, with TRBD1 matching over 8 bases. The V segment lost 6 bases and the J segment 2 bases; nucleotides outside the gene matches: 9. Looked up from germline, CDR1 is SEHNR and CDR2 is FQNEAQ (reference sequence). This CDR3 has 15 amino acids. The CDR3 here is CASRSKQGVAYEQYF. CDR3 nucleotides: TGTGCCAGCAGGTCCAAACAGGGGGTTGCCTACGAGCAGTACTTC. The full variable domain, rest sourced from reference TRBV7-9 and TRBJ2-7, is DTGVSQNPRHKITKRGQNVTFRCDPISEHNRLYWYRQTLGQGPEFLTYFQNEAQLEKSRLLSDRFSAERPKGSFSTLEIQRTEQGDSAMYLCASRSKQGVAYEQYFGPGTRLTVT.

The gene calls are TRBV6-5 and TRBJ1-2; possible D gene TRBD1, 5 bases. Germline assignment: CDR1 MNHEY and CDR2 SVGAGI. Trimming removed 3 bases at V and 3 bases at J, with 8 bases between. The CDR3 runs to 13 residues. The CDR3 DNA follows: TGTGCCAGCAGTTATGGGGCTCACTATGGCTACACCTTC. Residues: CASSYGAHYGYTF.

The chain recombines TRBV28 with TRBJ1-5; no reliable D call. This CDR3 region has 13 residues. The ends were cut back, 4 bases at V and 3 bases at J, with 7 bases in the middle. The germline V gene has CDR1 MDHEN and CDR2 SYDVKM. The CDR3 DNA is TGTGCCAGCAGTTGGCAGATCAATCAGCCCCAGCATTTT. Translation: CASSWQINQPQHF.

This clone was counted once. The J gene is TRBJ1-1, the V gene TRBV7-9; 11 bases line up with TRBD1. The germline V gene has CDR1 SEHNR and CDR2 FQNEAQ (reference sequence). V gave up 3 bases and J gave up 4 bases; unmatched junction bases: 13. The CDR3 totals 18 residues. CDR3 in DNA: TGTGCCAGCAGCTTTTCTTTCTATCCCGGGACAGGGGGCACTGAAGCTTTCTTT. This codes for CASSFSFYPGTGGTEAFF.

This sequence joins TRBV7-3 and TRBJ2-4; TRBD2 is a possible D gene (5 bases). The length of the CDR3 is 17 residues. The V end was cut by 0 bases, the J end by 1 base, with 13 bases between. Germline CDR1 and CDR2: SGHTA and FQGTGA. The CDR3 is CASSLTFVGAAKNIQYF. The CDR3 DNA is TGTGCCAGCAGCTTAACGTTCGTGGGAGCGGCCAAAAACATTCAGTACTTC.

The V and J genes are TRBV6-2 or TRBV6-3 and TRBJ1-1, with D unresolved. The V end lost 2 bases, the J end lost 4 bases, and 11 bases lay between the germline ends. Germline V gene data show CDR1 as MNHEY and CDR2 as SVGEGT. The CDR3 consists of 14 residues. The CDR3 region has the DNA TGTGCCAGCAGTTACCCGGGTCTAGGCACTGAAGCTTTCTTT. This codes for CASSYPGLGTEAFF.

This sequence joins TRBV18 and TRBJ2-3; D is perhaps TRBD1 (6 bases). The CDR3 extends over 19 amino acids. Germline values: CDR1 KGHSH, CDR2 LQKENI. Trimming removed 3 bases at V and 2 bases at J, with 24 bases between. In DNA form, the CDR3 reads TGTGCCAGCTCACCTTGGACAGCGATGACGGGACAAGACACAGATACGCAGTATTTT. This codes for CASSPWTAMTGQDTDTQYF. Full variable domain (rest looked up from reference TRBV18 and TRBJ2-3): NAGVMQNPRHLVRRRGQEARLRCSPMKGHSHVYWYRQLPEEGLKFMVYLQKENIIDESGMPKERFSAEFPKEGPSILRIQQVVRGDSAAYFCASSPWTAMTGQDTDTQYFGPGTRLTVL.

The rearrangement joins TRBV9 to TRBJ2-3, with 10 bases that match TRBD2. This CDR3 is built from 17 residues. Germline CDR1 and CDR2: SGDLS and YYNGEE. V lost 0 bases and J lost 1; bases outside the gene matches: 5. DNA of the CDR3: TGTGCCAGCAGCGTAGCCCCCGGGACTAGCGGCACAGATACGCAGTATTTT. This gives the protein CASSVAPGTSGTDTQYF. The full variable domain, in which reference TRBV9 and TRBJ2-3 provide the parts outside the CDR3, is DSGVTQTPKHLITATGQRVTLRCSPRSGDLSVYWYQQSLDQGLQFLIQYYNGEERAKGNILERFSAQQFPDLHSELNLSSLELGDSALYFCASSVAPGTSGTDTQYFGPGTRLTVL.

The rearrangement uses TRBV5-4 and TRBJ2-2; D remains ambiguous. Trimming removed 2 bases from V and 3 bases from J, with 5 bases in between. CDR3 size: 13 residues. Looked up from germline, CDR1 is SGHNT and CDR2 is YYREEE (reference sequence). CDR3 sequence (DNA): TGTGCCAGCAGCTTAGAGGACACCGGGGAGCTGTTTTTT. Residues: CASSLEDTGELFF.

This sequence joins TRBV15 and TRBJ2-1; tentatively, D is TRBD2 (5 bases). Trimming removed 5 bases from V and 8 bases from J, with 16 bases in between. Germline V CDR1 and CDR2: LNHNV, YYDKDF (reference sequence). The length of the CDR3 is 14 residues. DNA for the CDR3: TGTGCCACCAGCCGTGGGTCTAGCTTTGATGAGCAGTTCTTC. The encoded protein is CATSRGSSFDEQFF.

DNA for the CDR3: TGCGCCAGCAGCCAAGGGGCCGGGGGGGCGGCTGGGATCGCGACAGATACGCAGTATTTT. Translated: CASSQGAGGAAGIATDTQYF. This rearrangement joins TRBV4-3 to TRBJ2-3; the match to TRBD2 covers 8 bases. The germline gives CDR1 LGHNA, CDR2 YSLEER. The CDR3 extends over 20 amino acids. The J segment lost 3 bases and the V segment lost 1 base, leaving 18 bases of the junction unmatched.

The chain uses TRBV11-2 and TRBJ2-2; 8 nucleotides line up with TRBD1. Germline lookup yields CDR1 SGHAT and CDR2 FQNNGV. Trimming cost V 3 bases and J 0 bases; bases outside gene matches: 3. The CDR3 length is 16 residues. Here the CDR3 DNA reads TGTGCCAGCAGCTTGCAGACAGGGGCGAACACCGGGGAGCTGTTTTTT. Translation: CASSLQTGANTGELFF. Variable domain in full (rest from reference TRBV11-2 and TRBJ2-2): EAGVAQSPRYKIIEKRQSVAFWCNPISGHATLYWYQQILGQGPKLLIQFQNNGVVDDSQLPKDRFSAERLKGVDSTLKIQPAKLEDSAVYLCASSLQTGANTGELFFGEGSRLTVL.

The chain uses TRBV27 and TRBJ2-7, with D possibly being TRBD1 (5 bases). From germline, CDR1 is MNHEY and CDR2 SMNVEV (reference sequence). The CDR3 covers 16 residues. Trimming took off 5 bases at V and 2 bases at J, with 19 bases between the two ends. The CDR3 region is CASSPLQVGATYEQYF. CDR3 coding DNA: TGTGCCAGCAGTCCCTTACAGGTTGGGGCAACCTACGAGCAGTACTTC.

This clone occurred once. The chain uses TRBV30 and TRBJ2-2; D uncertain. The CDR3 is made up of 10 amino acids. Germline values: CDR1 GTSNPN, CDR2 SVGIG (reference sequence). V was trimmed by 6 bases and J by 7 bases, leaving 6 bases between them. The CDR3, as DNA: TGTGCCTGTTCCCACGGGGAGCTGTTTTTT. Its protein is CACSHGELFF.

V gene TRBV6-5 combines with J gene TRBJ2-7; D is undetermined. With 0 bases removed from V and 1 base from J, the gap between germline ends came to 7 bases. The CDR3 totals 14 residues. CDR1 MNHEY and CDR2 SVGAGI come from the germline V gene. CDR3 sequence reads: CASSYSRSSYEQYF. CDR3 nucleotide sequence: TGTGCCAGCAGTTACTCGAGGAGTTCCTACGAGCAGTACTTC.

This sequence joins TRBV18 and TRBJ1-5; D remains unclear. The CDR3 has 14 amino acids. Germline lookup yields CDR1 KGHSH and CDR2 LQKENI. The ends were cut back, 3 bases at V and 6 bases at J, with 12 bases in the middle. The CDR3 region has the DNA TGTGCCAGCTCACCGGGCAGTGTCGGTCAGCCCCAGCATTTT. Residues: CASSPGSVGQPQHF.